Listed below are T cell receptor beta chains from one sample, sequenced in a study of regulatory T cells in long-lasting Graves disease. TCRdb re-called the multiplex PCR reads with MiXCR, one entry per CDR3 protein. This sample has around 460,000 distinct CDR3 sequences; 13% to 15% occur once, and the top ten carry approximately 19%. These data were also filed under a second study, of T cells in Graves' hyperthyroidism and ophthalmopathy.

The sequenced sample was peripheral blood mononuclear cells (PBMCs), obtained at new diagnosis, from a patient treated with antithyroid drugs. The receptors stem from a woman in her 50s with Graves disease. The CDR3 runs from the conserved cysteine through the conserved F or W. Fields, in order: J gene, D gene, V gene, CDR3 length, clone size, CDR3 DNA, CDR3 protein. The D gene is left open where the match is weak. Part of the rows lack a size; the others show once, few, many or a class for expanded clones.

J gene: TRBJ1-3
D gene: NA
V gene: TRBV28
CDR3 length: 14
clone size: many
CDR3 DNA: TGTGCCAGCAGTTCCCAGGGAACTGGAAACACCATATATTTT
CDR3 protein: CASSSQGTGNTIYF

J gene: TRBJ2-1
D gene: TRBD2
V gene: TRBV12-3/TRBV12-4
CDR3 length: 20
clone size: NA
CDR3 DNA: TGTGCCAGCACGCCCTGGATGGGGGGGACTAGCGGGGGCTCCTACAATGAGCAGTTCTTC
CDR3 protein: CASTPWMGGTSGGSYNEQFF

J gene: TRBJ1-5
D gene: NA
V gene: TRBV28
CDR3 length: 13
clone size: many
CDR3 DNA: TGTGCCAGCAGTTTTGGACAGAATCAGCCCCAGCATTTT
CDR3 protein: CASSFGQNQPQHF

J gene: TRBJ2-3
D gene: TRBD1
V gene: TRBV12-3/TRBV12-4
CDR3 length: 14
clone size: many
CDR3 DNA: TGTGCCAGCAGTTCGGACAGGGTAGCAGATACGCAGTATTTT
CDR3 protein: CASSSDRVADTQYF

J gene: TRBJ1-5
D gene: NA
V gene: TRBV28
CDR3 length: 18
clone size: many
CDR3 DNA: TGTGCCAGCAGTTTAAGGCGGCAGCAACTCTATAGCAATCAGCCCCAGCATTTT
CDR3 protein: CASSLRRQQLYSNQPQHF

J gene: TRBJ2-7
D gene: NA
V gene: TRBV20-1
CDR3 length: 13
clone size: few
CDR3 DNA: TGCAGTGCTTCCCCTGTCCGGGCCTACGAGCAGTACTTC
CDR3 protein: CSASPVRAYEQYF

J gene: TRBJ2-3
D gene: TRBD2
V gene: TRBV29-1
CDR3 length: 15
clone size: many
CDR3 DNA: TGCAGCGTTGTTGTAGCGGGAGCTAGCACAGATACGCAGTATTTT
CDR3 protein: CSVVVAGASTDTQYF

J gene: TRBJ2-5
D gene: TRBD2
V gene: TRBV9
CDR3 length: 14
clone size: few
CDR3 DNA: TGTGCCAGCAGCGTAGCTACTAGCGGGGAGACCCAGTACTTC
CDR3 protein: CASSVATSGETQYF

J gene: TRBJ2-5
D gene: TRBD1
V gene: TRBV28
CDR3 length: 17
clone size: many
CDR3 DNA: TGTGCCAGCAGACCAACGGGACAGGGGAACTCTTGGGAGACCCAGTACTTC
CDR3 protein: CASRPTGQGNSWETQYF

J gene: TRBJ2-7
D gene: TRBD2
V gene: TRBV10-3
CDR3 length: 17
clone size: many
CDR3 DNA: TGTGCCATCAGTTCCGGGACTAGCGGGATAAGCTCCTACGAGCAGTACTTC
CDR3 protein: CAISSGTSGISSYEQYF

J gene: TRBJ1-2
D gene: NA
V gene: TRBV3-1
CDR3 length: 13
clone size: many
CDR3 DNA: TGTGCCAGCAGCGAAGCGACAGGCTATGGCTACACCTTC
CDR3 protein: CASSEATGYGYTF

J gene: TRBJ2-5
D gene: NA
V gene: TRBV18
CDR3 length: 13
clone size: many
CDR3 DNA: TGTGCCAGCTCACCAACCCAGGGAGAGACCCAGTACTTC
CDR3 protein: CASSPTQGETQYF

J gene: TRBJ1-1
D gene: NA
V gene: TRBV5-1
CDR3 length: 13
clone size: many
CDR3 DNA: TGCGCCAGCAGCGCCGGGTCGTACGATGAAGCTTTCTTT
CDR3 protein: CASSAGSYDEAFF

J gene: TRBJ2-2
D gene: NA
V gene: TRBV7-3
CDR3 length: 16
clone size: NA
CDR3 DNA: TGTGCCAGCAGCTTAAATGGGGGCAGGTTCACCGGGGAGCTGTTTTTT
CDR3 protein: CASSLNGGRFTGELFF

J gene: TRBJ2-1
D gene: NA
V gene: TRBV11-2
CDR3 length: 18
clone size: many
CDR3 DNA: TGTGCCAGCAGCTTAGAAGGGGCTGAGGGGAGCTCCTACAATGAGCAGTTCTTC
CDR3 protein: CASSLEGAEGSSYNEQFF

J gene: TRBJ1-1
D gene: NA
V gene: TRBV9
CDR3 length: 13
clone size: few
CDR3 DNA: TGTGCCAGCAGCGAGATGCAGGACACTGAAGCTTTCTTT
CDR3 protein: CASSEMQDTEAFF

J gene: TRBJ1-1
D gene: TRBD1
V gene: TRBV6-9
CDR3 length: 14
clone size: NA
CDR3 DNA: TGTGCCAGCAGTTATGAACAGGGGTTCACTGAAGCTTTCTTT
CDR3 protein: CASSYEQGFTEAFF

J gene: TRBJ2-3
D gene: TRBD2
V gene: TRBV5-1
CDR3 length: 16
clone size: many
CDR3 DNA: TGCGCCAGCAGCTCACGGACTAGCGGGACAGGAAGCACGCAGTATTTT
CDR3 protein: CASSSRTSGTGSTQYF

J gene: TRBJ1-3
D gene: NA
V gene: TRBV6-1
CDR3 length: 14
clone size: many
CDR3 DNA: TGTGCCAGCAGGGACAGCTTCTCTGGAAACACCATATATTTT
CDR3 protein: CASRDSFSGNTIYF

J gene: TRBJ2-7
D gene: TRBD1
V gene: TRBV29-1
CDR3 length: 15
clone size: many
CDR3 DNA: TGCAGCGTTGGCAGGGGGTCTTGGGGGACCTACGAGCAGTACTTC
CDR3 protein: CSVGRGSWGTYEQYF

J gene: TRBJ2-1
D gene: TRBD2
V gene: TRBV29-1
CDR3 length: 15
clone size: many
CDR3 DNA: TGCAGCGTTCGAGAGAGGCTAGCGGGAGTCAATGAGCAGTTCTTC
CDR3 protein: CSVRERLAGVNEQFF

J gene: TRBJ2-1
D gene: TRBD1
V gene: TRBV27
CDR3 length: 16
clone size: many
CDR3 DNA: TGTGCCAGCAGTTGGGCCCCGGGACAGGGGGCGAATGAGCAGTTCTTC
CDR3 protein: CASSWAPGQGANEQFF

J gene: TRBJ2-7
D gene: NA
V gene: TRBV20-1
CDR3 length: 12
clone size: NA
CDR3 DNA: TGCAGTGCTAGAGTAGCAGGTTACGAGCAGTACTTC
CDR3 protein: CSARVAGYEQYF

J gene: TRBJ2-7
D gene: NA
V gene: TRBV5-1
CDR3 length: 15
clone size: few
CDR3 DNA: TGCGCCAGCAGCTTGGGGCTAGTCACCAGCTCCGAGCAGTACTTC
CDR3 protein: CASSLGLVTSSEQYF

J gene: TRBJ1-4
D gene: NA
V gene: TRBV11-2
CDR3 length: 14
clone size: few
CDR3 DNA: TGTGCCAGCAGCTTATTTACAGGGAATGAAAAACTGTTTTTT
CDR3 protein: CASSLFTGNEKLFF

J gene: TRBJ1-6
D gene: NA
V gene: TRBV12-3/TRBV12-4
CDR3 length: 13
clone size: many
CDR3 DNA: TGTGCCAGCAGTGGAAATACACGATCACCCCTCCACTTT
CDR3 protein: CASSGNTRSPLHF

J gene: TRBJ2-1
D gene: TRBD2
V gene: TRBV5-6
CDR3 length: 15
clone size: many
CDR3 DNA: TGTGCCAGCAGCCGCGGGACTAGCGGGAGTCATGAGCAGTTCTTC
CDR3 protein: CASSRGTSGSHEQFF